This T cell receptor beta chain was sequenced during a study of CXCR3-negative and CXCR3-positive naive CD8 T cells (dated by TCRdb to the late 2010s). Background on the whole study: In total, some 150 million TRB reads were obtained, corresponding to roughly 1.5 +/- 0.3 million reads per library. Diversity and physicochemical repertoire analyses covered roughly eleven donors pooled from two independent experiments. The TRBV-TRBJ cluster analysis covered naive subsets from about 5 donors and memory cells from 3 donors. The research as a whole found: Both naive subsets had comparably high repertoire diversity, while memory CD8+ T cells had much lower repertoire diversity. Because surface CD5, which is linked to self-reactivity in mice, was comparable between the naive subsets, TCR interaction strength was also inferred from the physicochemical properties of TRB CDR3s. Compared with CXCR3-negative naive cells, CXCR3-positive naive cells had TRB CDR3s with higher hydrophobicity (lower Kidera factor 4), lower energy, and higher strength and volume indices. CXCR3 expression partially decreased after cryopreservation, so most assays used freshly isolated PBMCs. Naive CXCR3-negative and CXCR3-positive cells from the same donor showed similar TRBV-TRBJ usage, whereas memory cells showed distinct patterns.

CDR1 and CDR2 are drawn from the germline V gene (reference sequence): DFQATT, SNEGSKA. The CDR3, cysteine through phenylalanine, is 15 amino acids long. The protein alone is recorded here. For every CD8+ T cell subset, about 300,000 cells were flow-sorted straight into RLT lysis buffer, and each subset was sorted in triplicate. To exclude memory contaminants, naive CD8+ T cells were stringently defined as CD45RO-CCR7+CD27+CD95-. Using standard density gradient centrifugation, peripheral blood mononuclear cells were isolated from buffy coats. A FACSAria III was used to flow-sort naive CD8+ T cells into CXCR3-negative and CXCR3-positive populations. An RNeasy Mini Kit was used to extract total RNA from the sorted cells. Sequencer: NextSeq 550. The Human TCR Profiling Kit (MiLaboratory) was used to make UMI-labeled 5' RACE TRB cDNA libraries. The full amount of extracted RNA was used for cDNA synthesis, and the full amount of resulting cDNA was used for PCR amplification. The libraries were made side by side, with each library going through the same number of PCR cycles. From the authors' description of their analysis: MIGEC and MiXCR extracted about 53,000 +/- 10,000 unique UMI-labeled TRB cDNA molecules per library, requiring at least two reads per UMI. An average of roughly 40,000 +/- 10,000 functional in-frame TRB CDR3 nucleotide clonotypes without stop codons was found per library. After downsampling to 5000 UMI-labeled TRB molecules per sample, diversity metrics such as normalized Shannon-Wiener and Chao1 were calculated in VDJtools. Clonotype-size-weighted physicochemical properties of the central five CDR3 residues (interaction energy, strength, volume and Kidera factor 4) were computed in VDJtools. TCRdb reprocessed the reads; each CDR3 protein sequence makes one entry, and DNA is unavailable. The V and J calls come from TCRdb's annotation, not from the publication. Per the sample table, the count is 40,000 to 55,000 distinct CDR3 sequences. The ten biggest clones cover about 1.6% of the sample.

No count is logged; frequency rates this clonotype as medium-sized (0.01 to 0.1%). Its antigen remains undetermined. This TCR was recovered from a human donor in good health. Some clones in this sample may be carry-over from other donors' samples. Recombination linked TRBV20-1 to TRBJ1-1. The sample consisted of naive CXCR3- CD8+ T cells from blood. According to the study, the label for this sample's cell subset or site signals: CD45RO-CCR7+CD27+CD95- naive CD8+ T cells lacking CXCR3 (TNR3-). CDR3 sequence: CSARDFGQGSTEAFF.